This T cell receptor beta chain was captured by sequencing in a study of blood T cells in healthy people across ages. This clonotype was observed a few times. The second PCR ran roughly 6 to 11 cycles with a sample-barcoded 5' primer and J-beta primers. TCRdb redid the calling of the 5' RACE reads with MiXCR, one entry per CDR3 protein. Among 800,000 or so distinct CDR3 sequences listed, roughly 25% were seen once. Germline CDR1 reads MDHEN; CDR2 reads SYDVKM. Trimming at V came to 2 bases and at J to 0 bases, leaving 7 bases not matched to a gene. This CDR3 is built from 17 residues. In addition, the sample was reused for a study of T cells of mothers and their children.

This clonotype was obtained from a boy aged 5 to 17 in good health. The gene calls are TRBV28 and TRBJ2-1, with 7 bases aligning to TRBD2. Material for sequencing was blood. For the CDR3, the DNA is TGTGCCAGCAGTTTACTAACTAGCGATTCCTCCTACAATGAGCAGTTCTTC. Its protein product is CASSLLTSDSSYNEQFF.